The T cell receptor beta chain described here comes from a study of blood T cell repertoires in COVID-19 (dated by TCRdb to 2020 to 2022). About the study as a whole: The collaborator samples originated in the United States, Italy and Spain and spanned the acute and convalescent phases of COVID-19. The material from the prospective study consisted of cDNA or gDNA derived from T cells, B-cell-depleted T cells, or PBMCs. Subjects who had been exposed to COVID-19, were actively infected with it, or had recovered from it provided the deeply sampled blood TCRbeta repertoires that made up the dataset. The repertoires were released in a freely available public database meant as a resource for research on the immune response to SARS-CoV-2. The samples were drawn from two sources: the first 160 participants of the ongoing ImmuneRACE study, and 1,200 or so subjects contributed by 6 global collaborators. Nearly every sample came with metadata listing a de-identified subject ID, COVID-19 status, age in years and sex. Where available, HLA class I and class II types were obtained from metadata supplied by the sample provider rather than from assay-based typing.

V loses 6 bases at its end and J loses 5 bases; junction bases beyond the gene matches: 10. The CDR3 starts with the cysteine, ends with the phenylalanine, and has 15 residues. The read is trimmed to its CDR3 DNA, 45 bases read in frame from base 1. CDR1 and CDR2 are drawn from the germline V gene (reference sequence): LNHDA, SQIVND. Paper-wide results and their limitations: Clinical and demographic metadata were provided uncurated, with the amount varying by source and participant.

TCRbeta CDR3 regions were amplified from genomic DNA using the immunoSEQ Assay, a bias-controlled multiplex PCR. The published analysis was carried out like this. Nucleated cell counts per sample were estimated from amplification of reference gene primers within the assay. To quantify the absolute abundance of each unique TCRbeta CDR3 rearrangement, sequence reads were collapsed and filtered. For each sample, productive Simpson clonality was calculated as the square root of Simpson's diversity index over productive rearrangements. Imported from immuneACCESS, the table was reduced by TCRdb to in-frame sequences with V and J called. These copies leave out some clones; in studies compared against another copy, an unresolved V gene accounts for under half, and the cause of the remainder is not known. D and trimming come from the DNA, and the V and J calls and clone size come from that table. This sample holds about 140,000 clones; 75% to 90% were observed only once. Jointly, the top ten make up about 4.2% of the sample.

Notes on this clone: Its binding antigen is unknown. Per-base quality was not reported, and no clone a single base away is much larger than it.

Whole blood was collected in K2EDTA tubes by collaborating institutions according to the institutions' own protocols. For TCRbeta analysis, collaborators shipped samples as frozen whole blood, isolated PBMCs, or DNA extracted from either of those sample types. The receptor comes from an elderly woman with acute or convalescent COVID-19. The chain is made from TRBV19 and TRBJ2-5; TRBD2 fits 9 bases in the junction. The sequenced sample was peripheral blood. The bases are TGTGCCAGTAGCCCTAGCGGGACTGCATGGGAGACCCAGTACTTC. It translates as CASSPSGTAWETQYF.